What follows are 16 T cell receptor beta chains derived from one specimen sequenced in a study of blood T cell repertoires in COVID-19. Profiling relied on immunoSEQ multiplex PCR, and the TCRdb table lists in-frame clones only, not all of them. This table holds 250,000 to 300,000 clones, around 90% found once. The sample comprised peripheral blood. These receptors came from a man aged 45-65 years with acute or convalescent COVID-19.

V usage is TRBV29-1 and J usage is TRBJ2-1; 8 nucleotides align to TRBD2. Germline V lookup: CDR1 SQVTM, CDR2 ANQGSEA. V shed 4 bases, J shed 7 bases, and the junction held 6 bases outside the gene matches. This CDR3 is built from 13 residues. The CDR3 DNA reads TGCAGCGTTGCCCCGGGCGGGAGGAATGAGCAGTTCTTC. It is translated as CSVAPGGRNEQFF.

CDR3 region: CASSQDWGGNTDTQYF. As DNA, the CDR3 is TGTGCCAGCAGCCAAGATTGGGGGGGAAACACAGATACGCAGTATTTT. V and J are TRBV3-1 (or the pseudogene TRBV3-2) and TRBJ2-3; 7 bases line up with TRBD2. Unmatched junction bases numbered 5, after V lost 0 bases and J lost 2 bases. The germline V gene has CDR1 LGHDT and CDR2 YNNKEL (reference sequence). This CDR3 spans 16 amino acids.

The CDR3 DNA reads TGTGCCAGCAGTTTAGAAGCCCCAGGTCGAGCTTTCTTT. Amino acids: CASSLEAPGRAFF. This rearrangement joins TRBV12-3 or TRBV12-4 to TRBJ1-1; D unclear. The CDR3 has 13 residues. The V end lost 1 base, the J end lost 10 bases, and 13 bases lay between the germline ends.

This clone was detected only once. This chain links TRBV2 with TRBJ2-3; tentatively, D is TRBD1 (5 bases). There are 13 residues in the CDR3. Trimming pared 4 bases from V and 5 bases from J, leaving 10 bases between. Germline values: CDR1 SNHLY, CDR2 FYNNEI. The CDR3 reads CASSVGAEDTQYF. CDR3 in DNA: TGTGCCAGCAGTGTAGGGGCGGAAGATACGCAGTATTTT. Together with reference TRBV2 and TRBJ2-3, the CDR3 gives the full variable domain: EPEVTQTPSHQVTQMGQEVILRCVPISNHLYFYWYRQILGQKVEFLVSFYNNEISEKSEIFDDQFSVERPDGSNFTLKIRSTKLEDSAMYFCASSVGAEDTQYFGPGTRLTVL.

This clone has just one count. The V gene is TRBV28, the J gene TRBJ2-5, with TRBD1 matching 8 bases. Trimming at V came to 8 bases and at J to 7 bases, leaving 6 bases not matched to a gene. Germline values: CDR1 MDHEN, CDR2 SYDVKM. This CDR3 comprises 12 residues. CDR3 loop: CASFGQGGTQYF. In nucleotides, the CDR3 is TGTGCCAGCTTCGGACAGGGAGGGACCCAGTACTTC.

The chain combines TRBV7-9 with TRBJ1-3; D gene ambiguous. There are 15 residues in the CDR3. Germline V gives CDR1 SEHNR, CDR2 FQNEAQ (reference sequence). Trimming took 3 bases from V and 0 from J, leaving 9 bases between them. The CDR3 here is CASSLSQSSGNTIYF. DNA of the CDR3: TGTGCCAGCAGCTTGTCACAGAGCTCTGGAAACACCATATATTTT.

The chain is built from TRBV10-3 and TRBJ1-6; 7 positions agree with TRBD1. This CDR3 is 14 amino acids long. The junction had 11 bases not matched to a gene; V was cut back by 8 bases and J by 10 bases. Per germline, CDR1 ENHRY and CDR2 SYGVKD. The CDR3 spells CAIGQVLVGSPLHF. In DNA, the CDR3 is TGTGCCATCGGACAGGTTCTCGTAGGGTCACCCCTCCACTTT.

In this sample, this clone turned up once. The V and J genes are TRBV5-4 and TRBJ1-2, with 8 bases fitting TRBD1. The CDR3 length is 14 residues. Germline values: CDR1 SGHNT, CDR2 YYREEE (reference sequence). V lost 0 bases and J lost 5; bases outside the gene matches: 3. CDR3 residues: CASSLGQGAYGYTF. DNA of the CDR3: TGTGCCAGCAGCTTGGGGCAGGGGGCGTATGGCTACACCTTC.

This rearrangement joins TRBV15 to TRBJ1-2, with D tentatively TRBD1 (5 bases). The CDR3 is made up of 17 amino acids. The germline CDR1 and CDR2 sequences are LNHNV and YYDKDF (reference sequence). V lost 3 bases and J 0 bases, leaving 17 bases between the germline ends. CDR3 nucleotide sequence: TGTGCCACCAGCAGGGCTGACAGATACTCATCTAACTATGGCTACACCTTC. As protein: CATSRADRYSSNYGYTF.

The V and J genes are TRBV5-4 and TRBJ2-7; 7 nucleotides line up with TRBD2. From germline, CDR1 is SGHNT and CDR2 YYREEE (reference sequence). This CDR3 comprises 12 residues. Unmatched junction bases numbered 1, after V lost 3 bases and J lost 4 bases. The CDR3 DNA reads as TGTGCCAGCAGCTGGGGGGGTTACGAGCAGTACTTC. Amino acid sequence: CASSWGGYEQYF. The complete variable domain, with remaining parts taken from reference TRBV5-4 and TRBJ2-7, reads ETGVTQSPTHLIKTRGQQVTLRCSSQSGHNTVSWYQQALGQGPQFIFQYYREEENGRGNFPPRFSGLQFPNYSSELNVNALELDDSALYLCASSWGGYEQYFGPGTRLTVT.

The rearrangement links TRBV27 to TRBJ2-2, with TRBD1 matching over 9 bases. The CDR3 spans 15 residues. After removal of 6 bases from V and 7 bases from J, the junction contained 9 bases not matched to a gene. CDR1 MNHEY and CDR2 SMNVEV come from the germline V gene (reference sequence). CDR3 bases: TGTGCCAGCAGCCTGTTGGGACAGGGCAACGGGGAGCTGTTTTTT. Translation: CASSLLGQGNGELFF.

The V and J genes are TRBV19 and TRBJ1-2, with 7 bases matching TRBD1. V lost 5 bases and J lost 2; bases outside the gene matches: 5. Germline V gene data show CDR1 as LNHDA and CDR2 as SQIVND (reference sequence). The CDR3 consists of 14 residues. The CDR3: CASSLGQLNYGYTF. The CDR3, as DNA: TGTGCCAGTAGTTTGGGACAGCTAAACTATGGCTACACCTTC. The full variable domain, rest sourced from reference TRBV19 and TRBJ1-2, is DGGITQSPKYLFRKEGQNVTLSCEQNLNHDAMYWYRQDPGQGLRLIYYSQIVNDFQKGDIAEGYSVSREKKESFPLTVTSAQKNPTAFYLCASSLGQLNYGYTFGSGTRLTVV.

V usage is TRBV12-3 or TRBV12-4 and J usage is TRBJ2-2; possible D gene TRBD2, 5 bases. The CDR3 totals 11 residues. V was shortened by 6 bases and J by 8 bases, with 7 bases between the two germline ends. The CDR3 here is CASSTGGELFF. CDR3 nucleotide sequence: TGTGCCAGCAGCACGGGGGGGGAGCTGTTTTTT.

Only one count was recorded for this clone. The V gene is TRBV14, the J gene TRBJ2-4, with 7 nucleotides matching TRBD1. V was clipped by 4 bases and J by 7 bases; unmatched bases: 4. Germline V gene data show CDR1 as SGHDN and CDR2 as FVKESK. The CDR3 runs to 13 residues. The CDR3 here is CASSRIRGNIQYF. In DNA form, the CDR3 reads TGTGCCAGCAGCCGAATCAGGGGGAACATTCAGTACTTC.

The CDR3 protein is CASSQGGDLETQYF. The DNA of the CDR3 is TGTGCCAGCAGCCAAGGGGGGGACTTGGAGACCCAGTACTTC. The V and J genes are TRBV4-2 and TRBJ2-5; D perhaps matches TRBD2 (6 bases). Trimming took 1 base from V and 5 from J, leaving 11 bases between them. Germline lookup yields CDR1 LGHNA and CDR2 YNFKEQ. This CDR3 is 14 amino acids long.

Comments on this clone: At one of its ends the junction is not consistent with the germline gene, which may arise from a read error. The V call is TRBV19, the J call TRBJ1-5, with 8 nucleotides matching TRBD1. This CDR3 has 13 residues. The germline CDR1 and CDR2 sequences are LNHDA and SQIVND (reference sequence). CDR3 nucleotide sequence: TGTGCCAGTAGTCTAGACAGGGGTCAGCCCCAGCATTTT. It is translated as CASSLDRGQPQHF.